This entry features one T cell receptor beta chain sequence. Its matching antigen is unknown. Construction of TCR beta libraries relied on iRepertoire HTBI primers and on Arm-PCR targeting CDR3 regions. In the study's own analysis: The samples yielded approximately 62 TRBV and some 15 TRBJ segments. Each CDR3 protein is one row after TCRdb ran MiXCR on the multiplex PCR reads. What appears here as the V and J calls and clone size reflects TCRdb's work, not the paper's. The sample carries 600,000 to 800,000 distinct CDR3 sequences, roughly 30% recorded once. Time point given: persistent/refractory GD, antithyroid drugs over 5 years with positive TRAb. There was RNA extracted from PBMCs, and the TCR library was made from it. These data belong to a study of regulatory T cells in long-lasting Graves disease. General study findings and limits: Sharing of public clonotypes was greater in persistent patients (over 2,500) than in new patients (roughly 1,000).

The TCR comes from a female donor with Graves disease. This material consisted of peripheral blood mononuclear cells (PBMCs), taken when the disease was refractory, from a patient treated with antithyroid drugs.

Written as DNA, the CDR3 is TGTGCCAGCAGTGAGATATTAGGTAGCGGGCTTCCTTCCTACAATGAGCAGTTCTTC. Protein product: CASSEILGSGLPSYNEQFF. This chain joins TRBV2 and TRBJ2-1; TRBD2 aligns across 7 bases. The CDR3 has 19 residues. The germline V gene has CDR1 SNHLY and CDR2 FYNNEI. V lost 3 bases and J lost 1; bases outside the gene matches: 15.